This T cell receptor beta chain stems from a study of response to subunit inactivated influenza vaccine. Study conclusions and caveats: The authors suggested that few new T cells are recruited per seasonal influenza vaccination.

Points on this clonotype: The antigen is undetermined.

CDR1 SGHAT and CDR2 FQNNGV come from the germline V gene. This CDR3 region has 13 residues. Trimming took off 7 bases at V and 1 base at J, with 11 bases between the two ends. MiXCR, applied by TCRdb to the RT-PCR reads, yields one record per CDR3 protein. The table lists about 540,000 distinct CDR3 sequences, 11% to 15% of them singletons. The TCR originated in a man aged 50-60 years who received an inactivated influenza vaccine. Sequences were derived from PBMCs from blood, sampled about 11 days after vaccination. The chain links TRBV11-2 to TRBJ2-7, with a possible D match to TRBD1 (5 bases). The chain's CDR3 is CASTTRESYEQYF. The CDR3 DNA sequence: TGTGCCAGCACCACCAGGGAATCCTACGAGCAGTACTTC.